The clone carrying this T cell receptor (beta chain) turned up a few times. The PCR was carried out with 60 Vbeta primers and 13 Jbeta primers. Method: immunoSEQ multiplex PCR; TCRdb's copy keeps in-frame clones and lacks some. The repertoire includes 150,000 to 200,000 clones, roughly 80% of them detected once, and about 0.25% sits in the top ten. This sample is part of a study of cytomegalovirus exposure and HLA in healthy donors. The germline gives CDR1 ENHRY, CDR2 SYGVKD. Trimming removed 0 bases at V and 6 bases at J, with 9 bases between. The CDR3 runs to 14 residues. The V call is TRBV10-3, the J call TRBJ2-1; D possibly corresponds to TRBD1 (5 bases). Sequenced input: PBMCs. This clonotype originated in a boy aged 10-17 years in good health and CMV-seronegative. DNA for the CDR3: TGTGCCATCAGTGAGTCGGGGCAGCTCAATGAGCAGTTCTTC. Protein sequence: CAISESGQLNEQFF.